The present T cell receptor (beta chain) was sequenced within a study of beta chain features in type 1 diabetes. Study-level information: Sorted cells examined across all samples numbered around 110,000,000.

Study findings and constraints: Significant though moderate, a shortening of TCRB CDR3s appeared in all four CD4+ subsets of Type 1 diabetes patients. Reduced insertions and increased deletions marked VDJ junctions in type 1 diabetes patients. The study notes PCR might favor shorter templates equally in patients and controls.

Expressed TCRB transcripts were sequenced because the isolated RNA had all been reverse transcribed beforehand. About 3.7 million reads on average were seen across naive, central memory and regulatory T cell samples. The method was immunoSEQ multiplex PCR; TCRdb's version includes in-frame clones alone and lacks a portion of them. The data contain 200,000 to 300,000 clones, approximately 14% of them seen just once; the ten biggest clones take up about 0.018%. Of note for this clone: What it binds is unknown.

The receptor was derived from a man aged 25 to 40 with type 1 diabetes. Material: naive CD4+ T cells from blood.

This CDR3 reads CASSTRTGTNYGYTF. CDR3 nucleotides: TGTGCCAGTAGTACCCGGACAGGGACTAACTATGGCTACACCTTC. V gene TRBV19 combines with J gene TRBJ1-2, with 8 bases matching TRBD1. The CDR3 is 15 residues long. Looked up from germline, CDR1 is LNHDA and CDR2 is SQIVND (reference sequence). Trimming at V came to 4 bases and at J to 0 bases, leaving 4 bases not matched to a gene.